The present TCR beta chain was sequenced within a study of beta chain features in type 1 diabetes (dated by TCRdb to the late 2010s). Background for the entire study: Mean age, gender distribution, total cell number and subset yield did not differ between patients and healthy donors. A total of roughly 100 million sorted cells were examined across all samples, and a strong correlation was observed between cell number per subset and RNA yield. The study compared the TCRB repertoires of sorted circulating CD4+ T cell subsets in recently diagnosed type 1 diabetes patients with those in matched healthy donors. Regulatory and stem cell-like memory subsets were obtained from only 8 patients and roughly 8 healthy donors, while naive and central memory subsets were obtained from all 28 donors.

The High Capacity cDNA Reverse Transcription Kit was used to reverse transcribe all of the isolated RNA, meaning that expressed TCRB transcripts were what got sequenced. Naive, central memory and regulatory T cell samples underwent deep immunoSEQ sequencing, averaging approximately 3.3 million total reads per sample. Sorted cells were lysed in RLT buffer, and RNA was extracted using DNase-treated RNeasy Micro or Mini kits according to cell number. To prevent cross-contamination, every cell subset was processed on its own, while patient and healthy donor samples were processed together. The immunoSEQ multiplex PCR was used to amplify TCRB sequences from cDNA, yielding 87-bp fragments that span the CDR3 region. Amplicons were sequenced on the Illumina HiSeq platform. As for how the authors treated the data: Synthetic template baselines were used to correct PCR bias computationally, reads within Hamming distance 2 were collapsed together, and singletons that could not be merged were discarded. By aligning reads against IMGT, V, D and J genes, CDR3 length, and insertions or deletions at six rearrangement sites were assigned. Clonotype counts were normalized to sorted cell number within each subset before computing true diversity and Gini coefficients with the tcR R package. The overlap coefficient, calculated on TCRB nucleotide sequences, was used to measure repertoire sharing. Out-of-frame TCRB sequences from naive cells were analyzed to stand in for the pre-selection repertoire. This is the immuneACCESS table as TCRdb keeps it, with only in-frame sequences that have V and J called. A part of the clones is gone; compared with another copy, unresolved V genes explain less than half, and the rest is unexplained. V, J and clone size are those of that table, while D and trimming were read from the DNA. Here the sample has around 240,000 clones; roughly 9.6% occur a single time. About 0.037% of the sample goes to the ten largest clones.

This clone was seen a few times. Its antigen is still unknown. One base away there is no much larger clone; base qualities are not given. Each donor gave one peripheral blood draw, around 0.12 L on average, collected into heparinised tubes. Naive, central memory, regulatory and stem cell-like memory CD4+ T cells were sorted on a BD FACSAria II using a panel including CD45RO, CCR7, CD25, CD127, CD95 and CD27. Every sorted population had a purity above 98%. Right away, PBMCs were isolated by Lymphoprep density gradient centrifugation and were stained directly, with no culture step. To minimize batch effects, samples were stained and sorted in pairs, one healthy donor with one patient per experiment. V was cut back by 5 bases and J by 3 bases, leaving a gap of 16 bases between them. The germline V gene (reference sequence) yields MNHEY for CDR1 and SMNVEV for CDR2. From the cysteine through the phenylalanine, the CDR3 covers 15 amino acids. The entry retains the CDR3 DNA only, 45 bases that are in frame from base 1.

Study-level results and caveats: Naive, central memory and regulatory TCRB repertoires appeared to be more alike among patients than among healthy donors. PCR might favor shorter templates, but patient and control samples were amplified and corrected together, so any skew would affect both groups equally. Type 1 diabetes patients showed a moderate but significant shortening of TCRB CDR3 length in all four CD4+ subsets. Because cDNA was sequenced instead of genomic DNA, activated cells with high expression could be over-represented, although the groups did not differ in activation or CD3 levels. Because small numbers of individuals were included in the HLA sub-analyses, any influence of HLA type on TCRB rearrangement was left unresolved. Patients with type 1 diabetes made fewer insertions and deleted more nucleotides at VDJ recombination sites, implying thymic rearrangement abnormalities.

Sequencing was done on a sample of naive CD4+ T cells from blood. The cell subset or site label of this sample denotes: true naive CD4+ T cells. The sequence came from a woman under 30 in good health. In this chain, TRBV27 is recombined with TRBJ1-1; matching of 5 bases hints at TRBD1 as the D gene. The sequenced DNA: TGTGCCAGCAGTCCCTGGGACTCGAAGGACACTGAAGCTTTCTTT. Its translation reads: CASSPWDSKDTEAFF.